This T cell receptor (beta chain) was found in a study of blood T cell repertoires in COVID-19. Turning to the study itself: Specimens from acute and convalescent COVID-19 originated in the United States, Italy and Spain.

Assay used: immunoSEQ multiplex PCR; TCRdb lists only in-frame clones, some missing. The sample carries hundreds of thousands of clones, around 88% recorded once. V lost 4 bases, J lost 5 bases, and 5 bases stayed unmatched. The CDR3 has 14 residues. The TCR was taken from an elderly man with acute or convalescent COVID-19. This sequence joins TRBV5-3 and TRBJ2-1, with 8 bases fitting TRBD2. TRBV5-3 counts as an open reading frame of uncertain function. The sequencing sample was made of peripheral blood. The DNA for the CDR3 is TGTGCCAGAAGCCGAACTAGCGGACACAATGAGCAGTTCTTC. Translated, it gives CARSRTSGHNEQFF.